Each of the 23 T cell receptor beta chains below was sequenced from the same sample in a study of blood T cell repertoires in COVID-19. The repertoire was sequenced with immunoSEQ multiplex PCR; TCRdb's copy has only in-frame clones and lacks some. The sample holds approximately 300,000 clones; about 89% are singletons and the top ten take around 0.84%. The sequencing sample was made of peripheral blood. Receptors were obtained from a man aged 25 to 45 with acute or convalescent COVID-19.

This chain's CDR3 is CASSEGLHNSPLHF. CDR3 coding DNA: TGTGCCAGCAGTGAGGGACTACATAATTCACCCCTCCACTTT. This chain links TRBV3-1 (or the pseudogene TRBV3-2) with TRBJ1-6, with a tentative D call TRBD1 (5 bases). The V gene's germline CDR1 is LGHDT and CDR2 YNNKEL (reference sequence). V was pared by 6 bases and J by 5 bases, with 11 bases between. The CDR3 totals 14 residues.

The genes are TRBV7-9 and TRBJ1-1, with 9 bases identical to TRBD1. CDR3 length equals 14 residues. Germline V gene data show CDR1 as SEHNR and CDR2 as FQNEAQ (reference sequence). The junction had 5 bases not matched to a gene; V was cut back by 4 bases and J by 5 bases. Written as DNA, the CDR3 is TGTGCCAGCAGCTCGGGACAGGGATCGACTGAAGCTTTCTTT. It is translated as CASSSGQGSTEAFF.

The genes are TRBV10-1 and TRBJ1-2; unclear D gene. The CDR3 sequence is 13 residues long. The germline CDR1 and CDR2 sequences are WNHNN and SYGVQD (reference sequence). V was cut by 0 bases and J by 4 bases, with 6 bases left in between. DNA for the CDR3: TGCGCCAGCAGTGAGTCGGCAAGCTATGGCTACACCTTC. Translating gives CASSESASYGYTF.

The CDR3 loop is CASSPSAGELRNTIYF. DNA for the CDR3: TGTGCCAGCTCACCTTCGGCTGGGGAGTTACGAAACACCATATATTTT. The J gene is TRBJ1-3, the V gene TRBV18; no firm D call. CDR3 size: 16 residues. Germline CDR1 is KGHSH and CDR2 is LQKENI. Trimming left V 3 bases short and J 5 bases short, with 17 bases between.

The rearrangement uses TRBV9 and TRBJ2-2, with a weak D call TRBD1 (6 bases). Germline V gene data show CDR1 as SGDLS and CDR2 as YYNGEE. V lost 0 bases and J 3 bases, leaving 9 bases between the germline ends. The CDR3 consists of 15 residues. The CDR3 DNA reads TGTGCCAGCAGCGTAGTGTCAGGGGACACCGGGGAGCTGTTTTTT. This sequence encodes CASSVVSGDTGELFF.

CDR3 sequence: CASQRGRGEKLFF. The CDR3 bases are TGTGCCTCCCAGAGAGGGAGGGGTGAAAAACTGTTTTTT. This rearrangement joins TRBV30 to TRBJ1-4; weak D call: TRBD1 (5 bases). V was clipped by 7 bases and J by 7 bases, with 16 bases between them. Germline-derived CDR1 and CDR2 are GTSNPN and SVGIG (reference sequence). CDR3 size: 13 residues.

J is TRBJ1-2 and V is TRBV19, with TRBD1 matching 8 bases. V dropped 8 bases and J dropped 3; count of bases not matched to a gene: 17. Per the germline V gene, CDR1 is LNHDA and CDR2 is SQIVND (reference sequence). This CDR3 spans 17 amino acids. CDR3 loop: CASRTGQGIHPYYGYTF. CDR3 sequence (DNA): TGTGCCAGTCGAACCGGACAGGGAATCCATCCTTACTATGGCTACACCTTC.

This chain links TRBV7-8 with TRBJ2-3; tentatively, D is TRBD2 (6 bases). V lost 3 bases, J lost 2 bases, and 12 bases lay in between. This CDR3 region has 15 residues. The germline V gene has CDR1 SGHVS and CDR2 FQNEAQ. The CDR3 DNA reads TGTGCCAGCAGCTTGGTCCCGGGGGACACAGATACGCAGTATTTT. Protein: CASSLVPGDTDTQYF.

This clone was seen once. The chain combines TRBV9 with TRBJ2-7, with a tentative D call TRBD1 (5 bases). The CDR3 runs 15 residues. Trimming shortened V by 2 bases and J by 1 base, and 13 bases separated the two germline ends. CDR1 SGDLS and CDR2 YYNGEE come from the germline V gene. In nucleotides, the CDR3 is TGTGCCAGCAGCGTGACGTGGGCAGGGTCCTACGAGCAGTACTTC. This sequence encodes CASSVTWAGSYEQYF.

V is TRBV29-1 and J is TRBJ1-6, with D possibly TRBD1 on 5 matching bases. From germline, CDR1 is SQVTM and CDR2 ANQGSEA. The V gene lost 6 bases and the J gene lost 7 bases, with 13 bases spanning the gap. The CDR3 is 13 residues long. As DNA, the CDR3 is TGCAGCGTCCAAGACAGAGTAAATTCACCCCTCCACTTT. It specifies CSVQDRVNSPLHF.

The chain uses TRBV28 and TRBJ1-6, with D tentatively TRBD1 (6 bases). This CDR3 comprises 12 residues. V lost 6 bases to trimming and J lost 7 bases, with 7 bases between them. Germline V gene data show CDR1 as MDHEN and CDR2 as SYDVKM. CDR3: CASRGANSPLHF. Written as DNA, the CDR3 is TGTGCCAGCAGGGGGGCGAATTCACCCCTCCACTTT. Using reference TRBV28 and TRBJ1-6 for the parts outside the CDR3, the full variable domain is DVKVTQSSRYLVKRTGEKVFLECVQDMDHENMFWYRQDPGLGLRLIYFSYDVKMKEKGDIPEGYSVSREKKERFSLILESASTNQTSMYLCASRGANSPLHFGNGTRLTVT.

The chain combines TRBV7-9 with TRBJ1-4; tentatively, D is TRBD1 (5 bases). There are 16 residues in the CDR3. Per the germline V gene, CDR1 is SEHNR and CDR2 is FQNEAQ (reference sequence). V lost 5 bases and J lost 0, with 13 bases in between. CDR3 amino acids: CASSVRRQSTNEKLFF. CDR3 nucleotide sequence: TGTGCCAGCAGCGTCCGTCGACAGTCAACTAATGAAAAACTGTTTTTT.

The rearrangement joins TRBV10-3 to TRBJ1-2, with D possibly being TRBD1 (6 bases). The CDR3 spans 14 residues. Trimming took 6 bases from V and 3 from J, leaving 14 bases between them. The germline V gene has CDR1 ENHRY and CDR2 SYGVKD. The CDR3 sequence is CAIRSGVSYYGYTF. The CDR3 nucleotides read TGTGCCATCAGATCAGGGGTATCGTACTATGGCTACACCTTC.

This clone was picked up one time. V is TRBV5-1 and J is TRBJ2-3, with D possibly being TRBD1 (5 bases). Trimming took off 4 bases at V and 1 base at J, with 10 bases between the two ends. Germline values: CDR1 SGHRS, CDR2 YFSETQ. The CDR3 has 14 amino acids. The CDR3, as DNA: TGCGCCAGCAGCCCGGACACGGGCACAGATACGCAGTATTTT. As protein: CASSPDTGTDTQYF. Filled out from reference TRBV5-1 and TRBJ2-3, the complete variable domain reads KAGVTQTPRYLIKTRGQQVTLSCSPISGHRSVSWYQQTPGQGLQFLFEYFSETQRNKGNFPGRFSGRQFSNSRSEMNVSTLELGDSALYLCASSPDTGTDTQYFGPGTRLTVL.

The gene calls are TRBV5-1 and TRBJ1-2, with D possibly TRBD1 on 5 matching bases. Germline-derived CDR1 and CDR2 are SGHRS and YFSETQ. The CDR3 loop spans 14 amino acids. V shed 0 bases and J shed 4 bases, with 10 bases lying between them. This chain's CDR3 is CASSLVAGPYGYTF. The CDR3 DNA follows: TGCGCCAGCAGCTTGGTGGCAGGGCCCTATGGCTACACCTTC.

This chain uses TRBV7-8 with TRBJ2-5, with 12 bases identical to TRBD2. V shed 3 bases, J shed 11 bases, and the junction held 10 bases outside the gene matches. CDR1 is SGHVS, CDR2 FQNEAQ, per germline. The CDR3 has 15 residues. Written as DNA, the CDR3 is TGTGCCAGCAGCTTCCCGACTAGCGGGGGCCGTGGGCAGTACTTC. The encoded protein is CASSFPTSGGRGQYF.

V is TRBV5-1 and J is TRBJ2-7; 8 bases line up with TRBD2. CDR1 and CDR2 (germline): SGHRS, YFSETQ. The junction had 12 bases not matched to a gene; V was cut back by 4 bases and J by 0 bases. The CDR3 sequence is 17 residues long. CDR3 nucleotides: TGCGCCAGCAGCGGTCGAACTAGCGGCGATAGCTCCTACGAGCAGTACTTC. This gives the protein CASSGRTSGDSSYEQYF.

The chain links TRBV30 to TRBJ2-2, with 15 nucleotides matching TRBD2. The J segment lost 2 bases and the V segment lost 3 bases, leaving 10 bases of the junction unmatched. Germline CDR1 and CDR2: GTSNPN and SVGIG (reference sequence). There are 19 residues in the CDR3. The CDR3 DNA reads as TGTGCCTGGAGCGCCCGGACTAGCGGGAGGGACGGTAACACCGGGGAGCTGTTTTTT. It codes for CAWSARTSGRDGNTGELFF.

This clone was counted only a few times. The J gene is TRBJ2-5, the V gene TRBV4-1, with a weak D call TRBD1 (7 bases). V was trimmed by 0 bases and J by 5 bases, leaving 22 bases between them. CDR1 and CDR2 (germline): MGHRA, YSYEKL. The CDR3 contains 18 residues. CDR3 in DNA: TGCGCCAGCAGCCAAGATCCGACCGGTCGCCCAGGGGGGGAGACCCAGTACTTC. The encoded protein is CASSQDPTGRPGGETQYF.

This chain joins TRBV6-5 and TRBJ1-2, with D maybe TRBD1 (5 bases). V dropped 6 bases and J dropped 4 bases, with 15 bases sitting between them. Germline V CDR1 and CDR2: MNHEY, SVGAGI. The CDR3 totals 14 residues. Here the CDR3 reads CASRAPGGVYGYTF. CDR3 in DNA: TGTGCCAGCAGAGCCCCCGGGGGGGTCTATGGCTACACCTTC.

The chain joins TRBV7-2 to TRBJ2-1; 7 bases are a match to TRBD2. The CDR3 has 14 amino acids. V was pared by 0 bases and J by 6 bases, with 2 bases of the junction left unmatched. Germline V gene sequence: CDR1 SGHTA, CDR2 FQGNSA. CDR3: CASSLALAANEQFF. The CDR3 bases are TGTGCCAGCAGCTTAGCGCTAGCGGCCAATGAGCAGTTCTTC.

The genes are TRBV29-1 and TRBJ1-1; D possibly corresponds to TRBD1 (6 bases). The ends were cut back, 6 bases at V and 10 bases at J, with 21 bases in the middle. CDR1 is SQVTM, CDR2 ANQGSEA, per germline. The CDR3 is made up of 13 amino acids. The CDR3 DNA reads as TGCAGCGTGACTTGGTTCCGGGACAAAGGAGCTTTCTTT. Its translation is CSVTWFRDKGAFF.

The DNA of the CDR3 is TGTGCCAGCAGGCCCGGGGGGGGGCGAATGGAGACCCAGTACTTC. This gives the protein CASRPGGGRMETQYF. The rearrangement joins TRBV6-5 to TRBJ2-5; 8 bases match TRBD2. V trimming: 6 bases; J trimming: 5 bases; junction bases outside the gene matches: 11. Per the germline V gene, CDR1 is MNHEY and CDR2 is SVGAGI. The CDR3 has 15 amino acids.